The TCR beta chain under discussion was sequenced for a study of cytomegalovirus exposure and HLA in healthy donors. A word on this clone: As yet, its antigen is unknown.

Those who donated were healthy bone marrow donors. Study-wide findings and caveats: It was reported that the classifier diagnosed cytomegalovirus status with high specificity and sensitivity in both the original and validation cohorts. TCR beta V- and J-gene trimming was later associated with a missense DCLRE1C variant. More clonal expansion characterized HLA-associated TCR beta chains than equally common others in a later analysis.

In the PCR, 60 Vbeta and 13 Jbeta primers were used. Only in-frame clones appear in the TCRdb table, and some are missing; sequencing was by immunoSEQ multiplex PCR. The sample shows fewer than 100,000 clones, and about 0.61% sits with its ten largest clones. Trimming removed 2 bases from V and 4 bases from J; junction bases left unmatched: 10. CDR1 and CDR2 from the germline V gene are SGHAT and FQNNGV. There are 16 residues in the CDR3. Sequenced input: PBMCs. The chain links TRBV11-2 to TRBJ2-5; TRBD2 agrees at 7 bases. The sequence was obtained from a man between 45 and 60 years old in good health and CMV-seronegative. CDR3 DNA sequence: TGTGCCAGCAGCTTACTCCCTTCGGGCGGGGGAGAGACCCAGTACTTC. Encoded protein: CASSLLPSGGGETQYF.